This T cell receptor (beta chain) is drawn from a study of blood T cell repertoires in COVID-19. Turning to the study itself: Specimens from acute and convalescent COVID-19 originated in the United States, Italy and Spain. Sources were T cells, B-cell-depleted T cells, or PBMCs; the material itself was cDNA or gDNA.

Per the original data handling: Amplified reference gene primers provided the basis for estimating nucleated cell counts. TCRdb keeps only in-frame clones here, not all; method: immunoSEQ multiplex PCR. The V and J calls and clone size were taken over from that table, and D and trimming were inferred from the DNA. In the table there are under 250,000 clones, 85% of which are singletons. V lost 0 bases to trimming and J lost 4 bases, with 6 bases between them. CDR1 is GTSNPN and CDR2 is SVGIG in the germline V gene (reference sequence). This CDR3 comprises 12 residues. Sequencing was carried out using peripheral blood. The J gene is TRBJ2-5, the V gene TRBV30, with a tentative D call TRBD2 (5 bases). The sequence came from a man aged 50-59 years who had recovered from COVID-19. CDR3 protein: CAWSVRVETQYF. The CDR3 region has the DNA TGTGCCTGGAGTGTGAGGGTAGAGACCCAGTACTTC.